This T cell receptor beta chain was captured by sequencing in a study of shared clonotypes between healthy human individuals. Study in general: For every donor, three CD4 naive, three CD4 memory, two CD8 naive and one CD8 memory plates were used.

At the deep level, the assay was run. Profiling relied on immunoSEQ multiplex PCR, and the TCRdb table lists in-frame clones only, not all of them. The table includes 2 million to 3 million clones, under 95% detected once. Trimming removed 4 bases at V and 3 bases at J, with 19 bases between. The germline V gene encodes CDR1 LNHDA and CDR2 SQIVND (reference sequence). There are 16 residues in the CDR3. Negatively enriched CD4+ T cells were divided by CD45RA into naive and memory. Sequenced sample: naive CD4+ T cells from PBMCs. Subset denoted: CD45RA+ positively selected. This TCR was sampled from a man aged 18 to 29 in good health. Some clones in this sample may be carry-over from other donors' samples. The genes are TRBV19 and TRBJ2-7; TRBD1 is a possible D gene (6 bases). The CDR3 loop reads CASSRFPRGIGYEQYF. The CDR3 region has the DNA TGTGCCAGTAGTAGATTTCCAAGGGGGATCGGCTACGAGCAGTACTTC.